Ten or more counts support the clone carrying this T cell receptor (beta chain). Its antigen is unidentified. The data stem from a study of neurological immune-mediated disorders. Overall study results and limits: Repertoires from 18 of 34 multiple sclerosis patients grouped phylogenetically into a related-CDR3 cluster, suggesting a possible signature.

The unsorted libraries were made from 2 million PBMCs kept at -80 C. This CDR3 is 15 amino acids long. Germline CDR1 is SGHRS and CDR2 is YFSETQ. J was trimmed by 0 bases and V by 2 bases; bases with no gene match: 4. TCRdb passed the 5' RACE reads through MiXCR, listing each CDR3 protein once. The data show 50,000 to 65,000 distinct CDR3 sequences, around 4.8% seen once. The clonotype comes from a woman aged 50 to 60 with multiple sclerosis. The chain combines TRBV5-1 with TRBJ2-5, with 7 bases aligning to TRBD2. Source material: PBMCs. Written as DNA, the CDR3 is TGCGCCAGCAGCTTACTAGGGACTAACCAAGAGACCCAGTACTTC. It yields the protein CASSLLGTNQETQYF.